This T cell receptor (beta chain) was documented in a study of patients and donors after allogeneic stem cell transplantation. A single record per CDR3 protein comes from TCRdb applying MiXCR to the RT-PCR reads. Of approximately 170,000 distinct CDR3 sequences in the sample, approximately 31% were seen once. The germline gives CDR1 KGHSH, CDR2 LQKENI. V shed 6 bases and J 8 bases; nucleotides not matched to a gene: 5. CDR3 length: 13 amino acids. The sequenced sample consisted of blood, either unsorted or a sorted T cell fraction (not recorded which). This sequence was found in a human donor who was either an allogeneic HSCT recipient or a stem cell or donor lymphocyte infusion donor (not recorded which). It is not recorded whose cells these are; they may come from a transplant donor. The chain recombines TRBV18 with TRBJ2-1; 9 bases align to TRBD2. The CDR3 DNA follows: TGTGCCAGCTCGCTCCGGACTAGCGATGAGCAGTTCTTC. It yields the protein CASSLRTSDEQFF.